Listed below are T cell receptor beta chains from one sample, sequenced in a study of post-analysis software for immune sequencing data. Each CDR3 protein gets one entry after TCRdb re-called the PCR reads with MiXCR. The sample lists 180,000 or so distinct CDR3 sequences, 29% occurring once. The sequencing sample was made of blood. The receptors were sampled from a girl younger than 18 with multiple sclerosis. Both conserved end residues are part of each CDR3. A D gene is named only where the DNA matches it firmly. Clone size is stated in some rows and not others, as once, few, many or a class when expanded.

cdr3_nt	cdr3_aa	clone_size	d_call	v_call	j_call
TGCAGCGTTGCGGCAGGGGAGAGCAATCGGCCCCAGCATTTT	CSVAAGESNRPQHF	few	NA	TRBV29-1	TRBJ1-5
TGTGCCAGCAGCTTAGGCAGGTCTTCGAATACGCAGTATTTT	CASSLGRSSNTQYF	many	NA	TRBV7-2	TRBJ2-3
TGTGCCAGCAGTTTTCAAAATCAGCCCCAGCATTTT	CASSFQNQPQHF	NA	NA	TRBV6-1	TRBJ1-5
TGCAGTGCTCGTTACCCTACTAGCGGGAGTCCAGATACGCAGTATTTT	CSARYPTSGSPDTQYF	many	TRBD2	TRBV20-1	TRBJ2-3
TGCGCCAGCAAATCTAACGAGCAGTACTTC	CASKSNEQYF	NA	NA	TRBV10-2	TRBJ2-7
TGTGCCATCAGTGAGGACCGGGACGTTAATGAGCAGTTCTTC	CAISEDRDVNEQFF	NA	NA	TRBV10-3	TRBJ2-1
TGTGCCAGCAGCCCCCCGTGGGCAGGGAGTATGGCGGCGAGTTCACCCCTCCACTTT	CASSPPWAGSMAASSPLHF	few	NA	TRBV3-1	TRBJ1-6
TGCGCCAGCAGCTTGGCCACTAGGAACGAGCAGTTCTTC	CASSLATRNEQFF	many	NA	TRBV5-1	TRBJ2-1
TGTGCCAGCTCACCTGGGACAGGGAATTCACCCCTCCACTTT	CASSPGTGNSPLHF	many	TRBD1	TRBV18	TRBJ1-6
TGCGCCAGCAGCCAAGAGAAAGCCTACGAGCAGTACTTC	CASSQEKAYEQYF	many	NA	TRBV4-1	TRBJ2-7
TGTGCCAGCAGCTTATGGGGGAGGATCTCCTACGAGCAGTACTTC	CASSLWGRISYEQYF	NA	NA	TRBV13	TRBJ2-7
TGCAGCGGGGGACACTCCTACGAGCAGTACTTC	CSGGHSYEQYF	many	NA	TRBV29-1	TRBJ2-7
TGTGCCAGCAGTTTAAGAGGGGGGCCCAAGGCAGGGAACTATGGCTACACCTTC	CASSLRGGPKAGNYGYTF	NA	NA	TRBV27	TRBJ1-2
TGTGCCAGCAGCCCGGGACTTGTCGGAGAGACCCAGTACTTC	CASSPGLVGETQYF	many	NA	TRBV7-9	TRBJ2-5
TGTGCCAGCAGCGCTAGCGGGGGCCACCAAGAGACCCAGTACTTC	CASSASGGHQETQYF	NA	TRBD2	TRBV9	TRBJ2-5
TGTGCCAGCAGCTTATTGGCGCGGGGGGGCCCGAACGAATACGACACGCAGTATTTT	CASSLLARGGPNEYDTQYF	NA	TRBD2	TRBV7-2	TRBJ2-3
TGCGCCAGCAGCTTGGCCGGGGGGACAGGGCAGTATTTT	CASSLAGGTGQYF	NA	NA	TRBV5-1	TRBJ2-3
TGTGCCAGCAGCCAAGGCCCAGGGTCCTACGAGCAGTACTTC	CASSQGPGSYEQYF	many	NA	TRBV3-1	TRBJ2-7
TGTGCCAGCAGCTTAGGGGACGACAGGGGAGATGAAGGCTACACCTTC	CASSLGDDRGDEGYTF	few	TRBD1	TRBV7-9	TRBJ1-2
TGTGCCAGCAGCCCGGGGTCAACCTACGAGCAGTACTTC	CASSPGSTYEQYF	few	NA	TRBV7-9	TRBJ2-7
TGCGCCAGCGGCTGCGACAGCTACGAGCAGTACTTC	CASGCDSYEQYF	NA	NA	TRBV5-1	TRBJ2-7
TGTGCCAGCCGGCGGGTTGGAGAACTCTCTGGGGCCAGCGCCCTGACTTTC	CASRRVGELSGASALTF	NA	NA	TRBV6-1	TRBJ2-6
TGCAGTGCTGGAAGGGAGACCCGGTACTTC	CSAGRETRYF	NA	NA	TRBV20-1	TRBJ2-7
TGTGCCAGCAGCTGGATAAGCCCCTATGGCTACACCTTC	CASSWISPYGYTF	once	NA	TRBV12-3/TRBV12-4	TRBJ1-2
TGTGCCTGGAGTTTAGGGGCTTATGGCTACACCTTC	CAWSLGAYGYTF	NA	NA	TRBV30	TRBJ1-2
TGTGCCAGCAGCCCTAGGACAGCGTACCAAGAGACCCAGTACTTC	CASSPRTAYQETQYF	many	NA	TRBV7-9	TRBJ2-5
TGCGCCAGCAGTTCCGGGACTAGCGGGAGGAGGGCAGATACGCAGTATTTT	CASSSGTSGRRADTQYF	NA	TRBD2	TRBV5-1	TRBJ2-3
TGCAGTGCTAGAGTTACGGTAGAAGCTTTCTTT	CSARVTVEAFF	NA	NA	TRBV20-1	TRBJ1-1
TGTGCCATCAGGACTAGCGGGAGAACAGATACGCAGTATTTT	CAIRTSGRTDTQYF	few	TRBD2	TRBV10-3	TRBJ2-3
TGTGCCAGCAGCTCCAGAGATAACTATGGCTACACCTTC	CASSSRDNYGYTF	once	NA	TRBV7-2	TRBJ1-2
TGTGCCAGCAGCCAGGGACTAGCGGGAGGGGAGACCCAGTACTTC	CASSQGLAGGETQYF	NA	TRBD2	TRBV5-8	TRBJ2-5
TGCGCCAGCAGCCCATCTCGAGACAGGGCAAAAGATACGCAGTATTTT	CASSPSRDRAKDTQYF	many	TRBD1	TRBV4-1	TRBJ2-3
TGTGCCAGCACCGTTCCCGGAGGCACTGAAGCTTTCTTT	CASTVPGGTEAFF	NA	NA	TRBV9	TRBJ1-1
TGTGCCAGCGCCTCCCTCGGCCAAAACATTCAGTACTTC	CASASLGQNIQYF	few	NA	TRBV3-1	TRBJ2-4
TGTGCCAGCAGTTACAAGGGTAATCAGCCCCAGCATTTT	CASSYKGNQPQHF	NA	NA	TRBV6-5	TRBJ1-5
TGTGCCAGCAGTCCCCCCGGGCCTTATTCCTATGGCTACACCTTC	CASSPPGPYSYGYTF	many	NA	TRBV28	TRBJ1-2
TGCAGTGGCCTAGTGATCACAGATACGCAGTATTTT	CSGLVITDTQYF	many	NA	TRBV20-1	TRBJ2-3
TGCAGTGCTAGCCAGGGGGCGTACACTGAAACTTTCTTT	CSASQGAYTETFF	NA	TRBD1	TRBV20-1	TRBJ1-1
TGTGCCAGCAGCCCGCCCAATGAGGGTGGTGAGCAGTTCTTC	CASSPPNEGGEQFF	many	NA	TRBV7-8	TRBJ2-1
TGTGCCAGCAGTTTTCGCAGGGAAGCTTTCTTT	CASSFRREAFF	NA	NA	TRBV28	TRBJ1-1
TGCAGTGCTAGAGGTGGGGGGGGACATTGGAACACCGGGGAGCTGTTTTTT	CSARGGGGHWNTGELFF	NA	NA	TRBV20-1	TRBJ2-2
TGTGCCAGCAGTAAACAGGGGAGGGATTTACCCCTCCACTTT	CASSKQGRDLPLHF	NA	TRBD1	TRBV6-5	TRBJ1-6
TGTGCCAGTAGTATCCTGATGAACACTGTAGCTTTCTTT	CASSILMNTVAFF	NA	NA	TRBV19	TRBJ1-1
TGCAGCGTTGAAGGTGGAGAGACCCAGTACTTC	CSVEGGETQYF	NA	NA	TRBV29-1	TRBJ2-5
TGCAGTGCTAGAGTCGGGACAGGGGCGGGTCAGCCCCAGCATTTT	CSARVGTGAGQPQHF	few	TRBD1	TRBV20-1	TRBJ1-5
TGCAGTGCATGGACAGGGGCGGATCAGCCCCAGCATTTT	CSAWTGADQPQHF	NA	TRBD1	TRBV20-1	TRBJ1-5
TGTGCCAGCAGGGATAGCGGGGGTCAAGAGACCCAGTACTTC	CASRDSGGQETQYF	many	TRBD2	TRBV7-2	TRBJ2-5
TGCGCCAGCCGCCAGTCCCTAAGCTCCTACAATGAGCAGTTCTTC	CASRQSLSSYNEQFF	many	NA	TRBV5-1	TRBJ2-1
TGTGCCAGCAGCCTGGCCGGGACAGCAACTAATGAAAAACTGTTTTTT	CASSLAGTATNEKLFF	NA	TRBD1	TRBV12-3/TRBV12-4	TRBJ1-4
TGTGCCAGCGCCTCGCAGGACAATCAGCCCCAGCATTTT	CASASQDNQPQHF	NA	NA	TRBV6-1	TRBJ1-5
TGTGCCAGCAGTGAAATAGGACTGTGGGGGCACACAGATACGCAGTATTTT	CASSEIGLWGHTDTQYF	NA	NA	TRBV2	TRBJ2-3
TGTGCCAGCAATTCGGCAGGGCGGACTGGGGCCGACGTCCTGACTTTC	CASNSAGRTGADVLTF	NA	NA	TRBV12-3/TRBV12-4	TRBJ2-6
TGCGCCAGCAGCCCCGGACCCGGCTCTGGGGCCAACGTCCTGACTTTC	CASSPGPGSGANVLTF	NA	NA	TRBV5-1	TRBJ2-6
TGTGCCAGCAGTTTACCCCGGACAGGGGATGGCTACACCTTC	CASSLPRTGDGYTF	NA	TRBD1	TRBV28	TRBJ1-2
TGTGCCAGCACCAGTTTCATCCCAACCGGACAGACGTCCTACGAGCAGTACTTC	CASTSFIPTGQTSYEQYF	few	NA	TRBV6-1	TRBJ2-7
TGTGCCAGCAGTTACTGGCAATCACCCCTCCACTTT	CASSYWQSPLHF	NA	NA	TRBV6-6	TRBJ1-6
TGCAGTGCTAGAGATCGGCAAGTGGGAGCCTTCTACGAGCAGTACTTC	CSARDRQVGAFYEQYF	few	NA	TRBV20-1	TRBJ2-7
TGTGCCAGCACCCCCGGGATACAAAGGGAAAAACTGTTTTTT	CASTPGIQREKLFF	few	NA	TRBV6-1	TRBJ1-4
TGTGCCAGCCCACCAAACGGACAGGGGAACGAGCAGTACTTC	CASPPNGQGNEQYF	NA	TRBD1	TRBV18	TRBJ2-7